One TCR beta chain is described in this entry. Its antigen is as yet unknown. Trimming took off 2 bases at V and 7 bases at J, with 15 bases between the two ends. Germline assignment: CDR1 SEHNR and CDR2 FQNEAQ (reference sequence). The CDR3 totals 14 residues. These data come from a study of Graves' ophthalmopathy and Graves' hyperthyroidism. Overall study findings and caveats: Cross-validated, the 13-signature model showed 87.88%/81.08% sensitivity/specificity, and 80%/75% in the test set.

RNA transcripts served as template for amplifying TCR beta CDR3 sequences. Second-round multiplex PCR came after a first-round RT-PCR that employed HTBI primers. TCRdb reprocessed the multiplex PCR reads via MiXCR and lists one record per CDR3 protein. The sample has about 1.2 million distinct CDR3 sequences, about 35% seen once. Hyperthyroidism patients, all newly diagnosed, had under 2 months' duration and ages of 18 to 65. Orbital computed tomography and thyroid ultrasound, along with TRAb, serum thyroxine and clinical symptoms, underpinned diagnosis. The sequenced sample consisted of peripheral blood or thyroid tissue (not recorded which). V and J are TRBV7-9 and TRBJ2-7; D is unresolved. The receptor was isolated from an adult man with Graves' hyperthyroidism. The CDR3 spells CASSLRHSTGEQYF. The CDR3, as DNA: TGTGCCAGCAGCTTACGCCACAGCACCGGGGAGCAGTACTTC. Full variable domain (remainder filled in from reference TRBV7-9 and TRBJ2-7): DTGVSQNPRHKITKRGQNVTFRCDPISEHNRLYWYRQTLGQGPEFLTYFQNEAQLEKSRLLSDRFSAERPKGSFSTLEIQRTEQGDSAMYLCASSLRHSTGEQYFGPGTRLTVT.